This T cell receptor beta chain was recovered during a study of vaccination and CD4 T cells after COVID-19. Study-wide context: Median time from COVID diagnosis to post-COVID sampling was over 95 days (35 to 161).

Germline CDR1 is MNHNS and CDR2 is SASEGT. V trimming: 3 bases; J trimming: 1 base; junction bases outside the gene matches: 2. The CDR3 has 15 residues. Treatment: approximately 9-day PBMC culture with coronavirus spike peptide pools or control peptides (ViraFEST assay). Gathering of the CD4+ T cells, from the unexposed donor, took place before the COVID-19 pandemic (2011-2018). Where cells permitted, unexposed-donor CD4+ T cells were probed with SARS-CoV-2 S/N and four cold-coronavirus spikes. This clonotype was detected a few times. Antigen specificity is unknown. Researchers used the Oncomine TCR Beta short-read assay to sequence DNA from cultured CD4+ T cells. Cultured CD4+ T cells yielded the extracted genomic DNA. TCRdb redid the calling of the PCR reads with MiXCR, one entry per CDR3 protein. In the table there are thousands of distinct CDR3 sequences, over 25% of which are singletons. Study-level findings and limits: Investigators enrolled relatively few convalescent patients and included no early post-infection timepoints.

The TCR originated in a human donor in good health. The chain employs TRBV6-1 and TRBJ2-5, with 10 nucleotides matching TRBD1. Sequencing used CD4+ T cells from blood, cultured in vitro. The CDR3 nucleotides read TGTGCCAGCAGTGACCGGGACAGGGGCCAAGAGACCCAGTACTTC. This encodes CASSDRDRGQETQYF.